Listed below are T cell receptor beta chains from one sample, sequenced in a study of technical replicates of blood from a few donors. Here immunoSEQ multiplex PCR was the method, and the copy in TCRdb shows in-frame clones only, minus some. The profile covers fewer than 80,000 clones, with roughly 90% appearing a single time and 4.5% to 5% taken by the ten largest. Sequencing was done on a sample of PBMCs. Source of these receptors: a human donor in good health. Some clones in this sample may be carry-over from other donors' samples. The CDR3 runs from the conserved cysteine through the conserved F or W. A D gene is named only where the DNA matches it firmly. A row's size may be missing; if present it is once, few, many or a size class.

clone size	V gene	D gene	CDR3 length	J gene	CDR3 DNA	CDR3 protein
.	TRBV6-1	.	14	TRBJ1-5	TGTGCCAGCAGTGAAGTGGGGGGAAGTCAGCCCCAGCATTTT	CASSEVGGSQPQHF
.	TRBV10-3	.	16	TRBJ2-1	TGTGCCATCAGTGAGTCGATGGGCGGGGCCTACAATGAGCAGTTCTTC	CAISESMGGAYNEQFF
.	TRBV6-5	TRBD1	15	TRBJ2-1	TGTGCCAGCAGTTACCGAGGGGGCAACTACAATGAGCAGTTCTTC	CASSYRGGNYNEQFF
.	TRBV11-2	TRBD1	13	TRBJ1-1	TGTGCCAATTCGGGACAGCTGAACACTGAAGCTTTCTTT	CANSGQLNTEAFF
.	TRBV7-8	.	15	TRBJ1-6	TGTGCCAGCAGCCTAGAGGTCCGGGGAAATTCACCCCTCCACTTT	CASSLEVRGNSPLHF
.	TRBV15	.	15	TRBJ2-1	TGTGCCACCAGCAGAGAGACAGGACTTCGCAATGAGCAGTTCTTC	CATSRETGLRNEQFF
.	TRBV6-5	.	15	TRBJ1-1	TGTGCCAGCAGTTCCAGAGGAGGGGCTAACACTGAAGCTTTCTTT	CASSSRGGANTEAFF
.	TRBV6-5	TRBD1	13	TRBJ1-2	TGTGCCAGCAGTCCTCTGACAGGGGACGGCTACACCTTC	CASSPLTGDGYTF
.	TRBV18	TRBD1	13	TRBJ2-1	TGTGCCAGCGGGTGGGACAGCAACAATGAGCAGTTCTTC	CASGWDSNNEQFF
.	TRBV4-3	.	15	TRBJ2-7	TGCGCCAGCAGCCATTCGTTGGACGGAGGCTACGAGCAGTACTTC	CASSHSLDGGYEQYF
.	TRBV27	.	13	TRBJ2-7	TGTGCCAGCAGTTTTTCTGTGTCAGTCCCGAAGTACTTC	CASSFSVSVPKYF
.	TRBV7-9	.	13	TRBJ1-6	TGTGCCAGCAGCCCGTACAGTAATTCACCCCTCCACTTT	CASSPYSNSPLHF
.	TRBV18	TRBD1	16	TRBJ2-1	TGTGCCAGCTCACCGTTCGGGACAGGGGGCTGGGGTGAGCAGTTCTTC	CASSPFGTGGWGEQFF
.	TRBV6-1	.	15	TRBJ2-7	TGTGCCAGCAGTGTTGGGGTCAGGGGCCCCTACGAGCAGTACTTC	CASSVGVRGPYEQYF
.	TRBV11-2	TRBD2	15	TRBJ2-3	TGTGCCAGCATCCTAGGGGCTAGCGGAGGCCATACGCAGTATTTT	CASILGASGGHTQYF
.	TRBV7-2	TRBD2	14	TRBJ2-3	TGTGCCAGCACCGGGAGGATTAGCACAGATACGCAGTATTTT	CASTGRISTDTQYF
once	TRBV25-1	TRBD2	15	TRBJ2-1	TGTGCCAGCAGCAACTTCGGGGGGGCATACAATGAGCAGTTCTTC	CASSNFGGAYNEQFF
once	TRBV7-6	TRBD1	14	TRBJ2-7	TGTGCCAGCAGCTTCGACAGGGATACCTACGAGCAGTACTTC	CASSFDRDTYEQYF
.	TRBV7-6	.	13	TRBJ2-3	TGTGCCAGCAGCAAACAGATCACAGATACGCAGTATTTT	CASSKQITDTQYF
once	TRBV4-2	TRBD1	18	TRBJ1-2	TGTGCCAGCAGCCAAGATCGGACAGGGCAAATTAATAACTATGGCTACACCTTC	CASSQDRTGQINNYGYTF
once	TRBV7-9	.	15	TRBJ2-2	TGTGCCAGCAGCTTTGTAGCGGTGAACACCGGGGAGCTGTTTTTT	CASSFVAVNTGELFF
once	TRBV29-1	.	13	TRBJ2-1	TGCAGCGTGGTTGAGGACAGACACAATGAGCAGTTCTTC	CSVVEDRHNEQFF
.	TRBV11-2	.	13	TRBJ2-5	TGTGCCAGCAGCTTATGGAGGACCGAGACCCAGTACTTC	CASSLWRTETQYF
.	TRBV7-2	.	14	TRBJ1-2	TGTGCCAGCAGCTTCCCTCAACGGTACTATGGCTACACCTTC	CASSFPQRYYGYTF
.	TRBV9	TRBD1	14	TRBJ1-2	TGTGCCAGCAGCGTTTACAGGGGGAACTATGGCTACACCTTC	CASSVYRGNYGYTF
.	TRBV4-2	.	17	TRBJ1-3	TGTGCCAGCAGCCTAATGACGACAGGTCAATCTGGAAACACCATATATTTT	CASSLMTTGQSGNTIYF
.	TRBV2	.	15	TRBJ1-6	TGTGCCAGCCAACAGGCTCGTCACGTCGGTTCACCCCTCCACTTT	CASQQARHVGSPLHF
.	TRBV11-2	TRBD2	16	TRBJ2-1	TGTGCCAGCAGACAAACGGGAGGACGGGGTGTGAATGAGCAGTTCTTC	CASRQTGGRGVNEQFF
few	TRBV6-1	.	14	TRBJ1-2	TGTGCCAGCAGTGAACTACAGGCTTCCTATGGCTACACCTTC	CASSELQASYGYTF
.	TRBV19	.	18	TRBJ2-1	TGTGCCAGTAGTATAGTAAATCCAGGTTTACACTCCTACAATGAGCAGTTCTTC	CASSIVNPGLHSYNEQFF
few	TRBV11-2	.	14	TRBJ1-1	TGTGCCAGCAGACCCATCAAACGGGGAGCCGAAGCTTTCTTT	CASRPIKRGAEAFF
.	TRBV9	TRBD2	20	TRBJ2-3	TGTGCCAGCAGCGCTAGGACTAGCGGGAGGGCCGGAGCTAGCACAGATACGCAGTATTTT	CASSARTSGRAGASTDTQYF
.	TRBV5-6	TRBD1	17	TRBJ2-5	TGTGCCAGCAGCCGTCCGCACCGGGACAGGGTGCGGGAGACCCAGTACTTC	CASSRPHRDRVRETQYF
.	TRBV5-6	.	15	TRBJ2-7	TGTGCCAGCAGCCCCCTCCGCCGGAGCGGTCACGAGCAGTACTTC	CASSPLRRSGHEQYF
.	TRBV6-4	.	13	TRBJ2-2	TGTGCCAGCAGTGACTCTCAAACCGGGGAGCTGTTTTTT	CASSDSQTGELFF
.	TRBV5-1	.	13	TRBJ2-7	TGCGCCAGCAGCTTGTACGGCTCCTACGAGCAGTACTTC	CASSLYGSYEQYF
once	TRBV4-1	TRBD2	16	TRBJ2-2	TGCGCCAGCAGCCAAGATTTGGGGGGGTGGAGCGGGGAGCTGTTTTTT	CASSQDLGGWSGELFF
.	TRBV21-1	.	17	TRBJ2-7	TGTGCCAGCAGAAGACCTGGCGCGGCAAATTCCTCCTACGAGCAGTACTTC	CASRRPGAANSSYEQYF
.	TRBV21-1	.	16	TRBJ2-3	TGTGCCAGCAGCAAGGGGGGACAGGGATCCCCAGATACGCAGTATTTT	CASSKGGQGSPDTQYF
.	TRBV5-1	.	15	TRBJ2-2	TGCGCCAGCAGCAGGGGACACCCGAAAACCGGGGAGCTGTTTTTT	CASSRGHPKTGELFF
.	TRBV6-1	.	14	TRBJ1-5	TGTGCCAGCAGTGAATTGGGGGGGCGCGGGCCCCAGCATTTT	CASSELGGRGPQHF
.	TRBV9	.	14	TRBJ2-7	TGTGCCAGCAGCGCGGCGGGCCGCCTCTACGAGCAGTACTTC	CASSAAGRLYEQYF
.	TRBV6-6	TRBD1	16	TRBJ2-7	TGTGCCAGCAGTCCAAAGGGACAGGGGAGTACCTACGAGCAGTACTTC	CASSPKGQGSTYEQYF
once	TRBV6-7	.	15	TRBJ1-2	TGTGCCAGCAGTTACTCCCCATCGGGCAGGGGCGGCTACACCTTC	CASSYSPSGRGGYTF
.	TRBV4-2	TRBD2	17	TRBJ2-5	TGTGCCAGCAGCAGATCGGGCCAGCGGGGCCTCCAAGAGACCCAGTACTTC	CASSRSGQRGLQETQYF
.	TRBV5-1	.	16	TRBJ2-1	TGCGCCAGCAGCGCCCTAGGGGTTTCCTCCTACAATGAGCAGTTCTTC	CASSALGVSSYNEQFF
.	TRBV14	.	16	TRBJ1-6	TGTGCCAGCAGCCAAGGGACTGGGGGCGCGGGTTCACCCCTCCACTTT	CASSQGTGGAGSPLHF
.	TRBV6-5	TRBD1	15	TRBJ2-5	TGTGCCAGCAGTTACCCGACAGGGGGCGGGGAGACCCAGTACTTC	CASSYPTGGGETQYF
.	TRBV19	TRBD1	17	TRBJ1-2	TGTGCCAGTAGTATAAAAGGGGGCGAGGGTTGGACGGGTGGCTACACCTTC	CASSIKGGEGWTGGYTF
.	TRBV29-1	.	14	TRBJ2-7	TGCAGCGTCGAGCTACCGGGACTGGCCTACGAGCAGTACTTC	CSVELPGLAYEQYF
once	TRBV12-5	.	14	TRBJ1-5	TGTGCTAGTGGTTTGTGGCAGGGAGGACAGCCCCAGCATTTT	CASGLWQGGQPQHF
.	TRBV6-1	.	14	TRBJ1-6	TGTGCCAGCAGTGAACTGGGGAGGACTTCACCCCTCCACTTT	CASSELGRTSPLHF
.	TRBV5-4	TRBD2	15	TRBJ2-7	TGTGCCAGCAGCCCGAGGGGGACTAGCGAATACGAGCAGTACTTC	CASSPRGTSEYEQYF
.	TRBV7-7	.	15	TRBJ2-3	TGTGCCAGCAGCCCCGGGCTAGGGGCGCGAGATACGCAGTATTTT	CASSPGLGARDTQYF
.	TRBV5-5	.	15	TRBJ1-2	TGTGCCAGCAGCCCCGACAGAAATACTAACTATGGCTACACCTTC	CASSPDRNTNYGYTF
.	TRBV19	TRBD1	15	TRBJ2-2	TGTGCCAGTACCCAGACAGGGGCCAACACCGGGGAGCTGTTTTTT	CASTQTGANTGELFF
.	TRBV9	TRBD1	15	TRBJ1-1	TGTGCCAGCAGCGTAGTGGGACAGGCGAACACTGAAGCTTTCTTT	CASSVVGQANTEAFF
.	TRBV9	TRBD1	15	TRBJ2-5	TGTGCCAGCAGCGTCTCGGGACAGTTACAAGAGACCCAGTACTTC	CASSVSGQLQETQYF